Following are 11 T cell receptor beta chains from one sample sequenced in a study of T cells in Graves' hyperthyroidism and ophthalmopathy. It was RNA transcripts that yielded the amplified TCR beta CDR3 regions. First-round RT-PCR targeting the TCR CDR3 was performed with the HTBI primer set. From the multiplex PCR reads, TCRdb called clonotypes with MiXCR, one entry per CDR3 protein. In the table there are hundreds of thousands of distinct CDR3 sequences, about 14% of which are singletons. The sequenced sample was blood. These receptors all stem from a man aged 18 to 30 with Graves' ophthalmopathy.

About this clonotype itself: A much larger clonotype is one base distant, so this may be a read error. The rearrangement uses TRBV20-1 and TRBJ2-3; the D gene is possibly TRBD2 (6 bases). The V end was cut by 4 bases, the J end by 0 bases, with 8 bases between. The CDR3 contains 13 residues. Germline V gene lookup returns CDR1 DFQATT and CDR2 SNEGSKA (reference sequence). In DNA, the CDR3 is TGCAGTGCTACGCGGGGTAGCACAGATACGCAGTATTTT. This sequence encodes CSATRGSTDTQYF.

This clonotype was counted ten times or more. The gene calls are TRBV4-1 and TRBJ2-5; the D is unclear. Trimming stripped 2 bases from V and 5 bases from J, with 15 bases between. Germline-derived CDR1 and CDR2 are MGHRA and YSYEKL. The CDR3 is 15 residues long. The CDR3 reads CASSQPSEGPETQYF. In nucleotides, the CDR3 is TGCGCCAGCAGCCAACCGAGTGAAGGGCCGGAGACCCAGTACTTC.

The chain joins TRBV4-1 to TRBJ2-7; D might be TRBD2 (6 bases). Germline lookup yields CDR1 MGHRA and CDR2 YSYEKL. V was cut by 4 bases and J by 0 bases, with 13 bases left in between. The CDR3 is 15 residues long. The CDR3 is CASSPRDLISYEQYF. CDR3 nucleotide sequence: TGCGCCAGCAGCCCACGGGACTTAATCTCCTACGAGCAGTACTTC.

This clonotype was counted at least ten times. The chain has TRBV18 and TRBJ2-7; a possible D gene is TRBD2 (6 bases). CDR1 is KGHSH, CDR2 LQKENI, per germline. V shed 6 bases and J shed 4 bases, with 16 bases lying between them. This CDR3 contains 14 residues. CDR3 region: CASSEGSGHYEQYF. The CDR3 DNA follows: TGTGCCAGCTCGGAGGGGTCAGGCCATTACGAGCAGTACTTC.

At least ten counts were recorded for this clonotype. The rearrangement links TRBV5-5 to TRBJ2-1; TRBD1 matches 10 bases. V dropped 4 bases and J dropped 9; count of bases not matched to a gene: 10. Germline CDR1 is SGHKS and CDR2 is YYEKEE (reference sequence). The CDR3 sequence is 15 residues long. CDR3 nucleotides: TGTGCCAGCAGCCTGCCGGGACAGGGGTCAGGTGAGCAGTTCTTC. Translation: CASSLPGQGSGEQFF.

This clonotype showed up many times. The CDR3 region is CASSRASGEETQYF. DNA of the CDR3: TGTGCCAGCTCAAGGGCCTCAGGGGAGGAGACCCAGTACTTC. The V and J genes are TRBV18 and TRBJ2-5, with a possible D match to TRBD1 (6 bases). Germline loops: CDR1 KGHSH, CDR2 LQKENI. Deletions cut 5 bases from V and 5 bases from J, with 15 bases between. CDR3 length equals 14 residues.

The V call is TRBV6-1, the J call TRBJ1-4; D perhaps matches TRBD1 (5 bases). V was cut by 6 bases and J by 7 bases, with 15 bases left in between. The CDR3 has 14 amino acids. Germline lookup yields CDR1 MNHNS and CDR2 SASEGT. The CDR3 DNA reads TGTGCCAGCAGAACGACGGGGGAAGGTGAAAAACTGTTTTTT. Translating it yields CASRTTGEGEKLFF.

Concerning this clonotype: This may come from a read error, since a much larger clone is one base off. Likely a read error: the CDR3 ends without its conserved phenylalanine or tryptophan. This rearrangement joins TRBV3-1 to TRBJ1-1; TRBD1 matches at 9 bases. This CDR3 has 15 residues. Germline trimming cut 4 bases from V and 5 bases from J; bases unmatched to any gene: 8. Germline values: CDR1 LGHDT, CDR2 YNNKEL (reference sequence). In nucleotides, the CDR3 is TGTGCCAGCAGCCGCGGGACAGGGAGTTTGACTGAAGCTTTCCTT. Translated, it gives CASSRGTGSLTEAFL.

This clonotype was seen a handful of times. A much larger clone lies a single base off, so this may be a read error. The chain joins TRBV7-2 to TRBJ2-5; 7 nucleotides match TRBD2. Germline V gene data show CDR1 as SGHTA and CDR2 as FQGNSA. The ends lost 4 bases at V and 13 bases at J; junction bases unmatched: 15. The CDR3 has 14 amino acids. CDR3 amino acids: CASSSGPAGIAGYF. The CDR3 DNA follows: TGTGCCAGCAGCTCGGGACCAGCGGGAATTGCCGGGTACTTC.

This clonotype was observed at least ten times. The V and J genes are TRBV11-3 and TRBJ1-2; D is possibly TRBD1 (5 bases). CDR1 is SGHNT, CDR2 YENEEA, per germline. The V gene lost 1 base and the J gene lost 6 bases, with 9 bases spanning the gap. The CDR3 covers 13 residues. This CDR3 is CASSLGGTDGYTF. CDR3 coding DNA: TGTGCCAGCAGCTTAGGCGGGACGGATGGCTACACCTTC.

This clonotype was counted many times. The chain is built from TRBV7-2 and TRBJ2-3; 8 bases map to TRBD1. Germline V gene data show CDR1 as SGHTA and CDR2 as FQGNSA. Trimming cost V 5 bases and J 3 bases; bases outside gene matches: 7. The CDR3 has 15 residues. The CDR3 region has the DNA TGTGCCAGCAGCCCGAGCAGGGGGCGAACAGATACGCAGTATTTT. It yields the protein CASSPSRGRTDTQYF.